These 17 T cell receptor beta chains were all obtained from the same sample, sequenced in a study of identical twins. Each CDR3 protein is one row after TCRdb ran MiXCR on the 5' RACE reads. Among approximately 220,000 distinct CDR3 sequences listed, around 6.9% were seen once. These data are also associated with another study on yellow fever vaccine responses in identical twins.

The specimen was memory (CD45RO+) T cells sorted from blood. These receptors originate from a woman aged 18-30 years in good health.

This clonotype has only a few counts. The genes are TRBV25-1 and TRBJ2-5; 15 nucleotides agree with TRBD2. The CDR3 extends over 16 amino acids. The V segment lost 2 bases and the J segment 6 bases; nucleotides outside the gene matches: 4. Germline CDR1 is MGHDK and CDR2 is SYGVNS. The CDR3 loop is CASSEVGTSGGKTQYF. CDR3 in DNA: TGTGCCAGCAGTGAAGTGGGGACTAGCGGGGGGAAGACCCAGTACTTC. Complete variable domain (other parts from reference TRBV25-1 and TRBJ2-5): EADIYQTPRYLVIGTGKKITLECSQTMGHDKMYWYQQDPGMELHLIHYSYGVNSTEKGDLSSESTVSRIRTEHFPLTLESARPSHTSQYLCASSEVGTSGGKTQYFGPGTRLLVL.

This clonotype came up a few times. This CDR3 reads CASSFPPGQGPTDTQYF. Here the CDR3 DNA reads TGTGCCAGCAGCTTCCCCCCGGGACAGGGCCCCACAGATACGCAGTATTTT. The chain employs TRBV7-2 and TRBJ2-3, with 9 nucleotides matching TRBD1. Germline CDR1 SGHTA, CDR2 FQGNSA. The CDR3 loop spans 17 amino acids. V shed 3 bases and J 2 bases; nucleotides not matched to a gene: 9.

This clonotype was detected only a few times. The chain combines TRBV4-2 with TRBJ2-7, with 7 bases fitting TRBD2. This CDR3 contains 15 residues. Germline trimming cut 0 bases from V and 3 bases from J; bases unmatched to any gene: 5. Germline V gene lookup returns CDR1 LGHNA and CDR2 YNFKEQ. CDR3: CASSQELAFDYEQYF. The CDR3, as DNA: TGTGCCAGCAGCCAAGAACTAGCGTTTGACTACGAGCAGTACTTC.

In its sample, this clonotype was seen a few times. The CDR3 nucleotides read TGCAGTGCTAGCAAATGGGCGGGGGCGAAGCAGCCCCAGCATTTT. Encoded protein: CSASKWAGAKQPQHF. J is TRBJ1-5 and V is TRBV20-1; a possible D gene is TRBD1 (6 bases). Trimming left V 3 bases short and J 7 bases short, with 19 bases between. The CDR3 covers 15 residues. Germline-derived CDR1 and CDR2 are DFQATT and SNEGSKA (reference sequence).

The chain links TRBV27 to TRBJ1-4, with TRBD1 matching over 10 bases. Germline V gene sequence: CDR1 MNHEY, CDR2 SMNVEV (reference sequence). With V trimmed by 11 bases and J by 6 bases, 12 bases remained unmatched. The CDR3 extends over 15 amino acids. CDR3 DNA sequence: TGTGCCCCCCTGATAATCGGGACAGGGGATGAAAAACTGTTTTTT. Translated, it gives CAPLIIGTGDEKLFF.

Concerning this clonotype itself: A much larger clone sits a single nucleotide away, making a read error possible. The rearrangement links TRBV12-3 or TRBV12-4 to TRBJ2-1, with D unresolved. The CDR3 is made up of 16 amino acids. The V gene lost 2 bases and the J gene lost 9 bases, with 20 bases spanning the gap. The CDR3 DNA reads as TGTGCCAGCAGTTTATCCGTTTTAAATAGTCCGACTGAGCAGTTCTTC. As protein: CASSLSVLNSPTEQFF.

This chain joins TRBV12-3 or TRBV12-4 and TRBJ1-6; maybe TRBD1 (5 bases). The CDR3 covers 12 residues. V was trimmed by 6 bases and J by 13 bases, leaving 13 bases between them. The CDR3 DNA follows: TGTGCCAGCAGGTACGACAGTTCCCCCCTCCACTTT. It specifies CASRYDSSPLHF.

This chain joins TRBV5-6 and TRBJ2-3, with 10 bases that match TRBD2. The CDR3 spans 15 residues. The V gene end was trimmed by 6 bases and the J gene end by 5 bases; junction bases not matched to a gene: 9. Germline CDR1 SGHDT, CDR2 YYEEEE. This chain's CDR3 is CASIFGTSARDTQYF. In DNA form, the CDR3 reads TGTGCCAGCATATTCGGGACTAGCGCTAGAGATACGCAGTATTTT.

The V and J genes are TRBV5-1 and TRBJ1-1; 8 nucleotides match TRBD1. This CDR3 contains 15 residues. Trimming removed 0 bases from V and 6 bases from J; junction bases left unmatched: 7. The germline CDR1 and CDR2 sequences are SGHRS and YFSETQ. The CDR3 sequence: CASSLAARGLAEAFF. DNA of the CDR3: TGCGCCAGCAGCTTGGCCGCCAGGGGGCTCGCTGAAGCTTTCTTT.

This clonotype was seen a handful of times. The rearrangement joins TRBV6-1 to TRBJ1-2; D uncertain. The CDR3 has 15 amino acids. Germline values: CDR1 MNHNS, CDR2 SASEGT. The V end was cut by 3 bases, the J end by 0 bases, with 11 bases between. CDR3 in amino acids: CASSEELVTNYGYTF. CDR3 DNA: TGTGCCAGCAGTGAGGAGCTGGTTACTAACTATGGCTACACCTTC.

This clonotype was observed at least ten times. The genes are TRBV10-2 and TRBJ2-7, with TRBD1 identical over 7 bases. The CDR3 covers 15 residues. Germline V gene sequence: CDR1 WSHSY, CDR2 SAAADI. With V trimmed by 0 bases and J by 5 bases, 7 bases remained unmatched. In DNA form, the CDR3 reads TGCGCCAGCAGTGAGTCGGTAGACAGGGCCCACGAGCAGTACTTC. It translates to CASSESVDRAHEQYF.

This chain uses TRBV5-4 with TRBJ2-3, with a tentative D call TRBD2 (6 bases). V was trimmed by 3 bases and J by 2 bases, leaving 16 bases between them. There are 16 residues in the CDR3. Germline CDR1 SGHNT, CDR2 YYREEE (reference sequence). The CDR3 DNA sequence: TGTGCCAGCAGCTCGGGACTGATAAAAGTCACAGATACGCAGTATTTT. This gives the protein CASSSGLIKVTDTQYF.

The CDR3, as DNA: TGTGCCAGTGCTAGCGGGGCCACCGGGGAGCTGTTTTTT. Protein product: CASASGATGELFF. This chain connects TRBV7-3 to TRBJ2-2; TRBD2 agrees at 9 bases. Germline trimming cut 9 bases from V and 4 bases from J; bases unmatched to any gene: 3. The CDR3 sequence is 13 residues long. The germline CDR1 and CDR2 sequences are SGHTA and FQGTGA.

There are many counts of this clonotype. The junction departs from the called germline gene at one end, perhaps through a read error. CDR3 sequence: CASSLDRTGELFF. The CDR3 coding sequence is TGTGCTAGCAGCTTAGATCGGACCGGGGAGCTGTTTTTT. V usage is TRBV7-7 and J usage is TRBJ2-2; D call uncertain. This CDR3 spans 13 amino acids. Per the germline V gene, CDR1 is SSHAT and CDR2 is FNYEAQ (reference sequence). The full variable domain, rest sourced from reference TRBV7-7 and TRBJ2-2, is GAGVSQSPRYKVTKRGQDVTLRCDPISSHATLYWYQQALGQGPEFLTYFNYEAQPDKSGLPSDRFSAERPEGSISTLTIQRTEQRDSAMYRCASSLDRTGELFFGEGSRLTVL.

The chain employs TRBV27 and TRBJ1-1; D is ambiguous. The length of the CDR3 is 15 residues. The germline V gene has CDR1 MNHEY and CDR2 SMNVEV (reference sequence). V dropped 0 bases and J dropped 1 base, with 9 bases sitting between them. This CDR3 is CASSLSTGKNTEAFF. In nucleotides, the CDR3 is TGTGCCAGCAGTTTATCCACTGGGAAGAACACTGAAGCTTTCTTT.

This clonotype occurred many times. This chain links TRBV25-1 with TRBJ2-3; 12 bases are a match to TRBD1. CDR3 length equals 17 residues. With 3 bases clipped from V and 6 bases from J, the junction kept 10 bases outside the gene matches. The germline V gene encodes CDR1 MGHDK and CDR2 SYGVNS. CDR3 sequence: CASSETRGQGAWDTQYF. The CDR3 nucleotides are TGTGCCAGCAGTGAGACCCGGGGACAGGGGGCTTGGGATACGCAGTATTTT.

This clonotype showed up just a few times. The chain uses TRBV12-3 or TRBV12-4 and TRBJ2-2; D may match TRBD1 or TRBD2 (5 bases each). V was trimmed by 7 bases and J by 8 bases, leaving 23 bases between them. The CDR3 runs to 16 residues. For the CDR3, the DNA is TGTGCCAGCACCCCTTGGGGCGAAGCGAGGGCAGGGGAGCTGTTTTTT. Protein sequence: CASTPWGEARAGELFF.